The 21 T cell receptor beta chains below were found in one sample sequenced in a study of early T cells in non-severe SARS-CoV-2 infection (TCRdb year 2021). Libraries were made using 5' RACE. The listed sequencing device is NextSeq 500. The public reads were reanalyzed by TCRdb: fastp trimming at Q25, MiXCR alignment, in-frame beta chains only. Identical CDR3 proteins give one entry, which carries the most common genes and DNA. The sample table records 17,000 or so distinct CDR3 sequences; roughly 5.4% of these occur just once. The ten largest clonotypes hold over 5.5% of the sample. Sequences were derived from whole blood, sampled at baseline. The receptors were sampled from an adult who was a healthcare worker with PCR-confirmed SARS-CoV-2 infection or an uninfected control (not recorded which).

This clonotype occurred many times. This chain links TRBV10-3 with TRBJ2-1; the D gene is possibly TRBD2 (6 bases). V gave up 2 bases and J gave up 6 bases, with 8 bases separating them. The CDR3 is 13 residues long. CDR1 and CDR2 from the germline V gene are ENHRY and SYGVKD. The CDR3 reads CAISERGFNEQFF. CDR3 bases: TGTGCCATCAGTGAGCGGGGGTTCAATGAGCAGTTCTTC.

This clonotype has a count of ten or more. The chain links TRBV20-1 to TRBJ2-3; D is unclear. CDR3 length: 14 residues. V was clipped by 0 bases and J by 4 bases, with 11 bases between them. CDR1 is DFQATT, CDR2 SNEGSKA, per germline (reference sequence). The CDR3, as DNA: TGCAGTGCTAGAGATTTGGTCTGGTCAGATACGCAGTATTTT. Its translation: CSARDLVWSDTQYF.

This clonotype was detected many times. The rearrangement uses TRBV6-5 and TRBJ1-5; D gene uncertain. CDR1 MNHEY and CDR2 SVGAGI come from the germline V gene. V lost 2 bases and J lost 6, with 8 bases in between. The CDR3 spans 13 residues. The CDR3 sequence: CASSYSPFQPQHF. CDR3 sequence (DNA): TGTGCCAGCAGTTACAGTCCTTTTCAGCCCCAGCATTTT.

This clonotype was counted ten times or more. V is TRBV18 and J is TRBJ2-2; weak D call: TRBD1 (6 bases). The ends were cut back, 1 base at V and 0 bases at J, with 15 bases in the middle. CDR1 and CDR2 from the germline V gene are KGHSH and LQKENI. There are 18 residues in the CDR3. This chain's CDR3 is CASSPRETGDPNTGELFF. DNA of the CDR3: TGTGCCAGCTCACCACGTGAGACAGGAGATCCGAACACCGGGGAGCTGTTTTTT.

This clonotype was counted only a few times. The rearrangement joins TRBV9 to TRBJ2-7; 7 bases match TRBD2. Germline CDR1 and CDR2: SGDLS and YYNGEE. This CDR3 has 14 residues. Trimming at V came to 4 bases and at J to 6 bases, leaving 10 bases not matched to a gene. CDR3 residues: CASSQSGALREQYF. CDR3 DNA sequence: TGTGCCAGCAGCCAGAGCGGGGCCCTTCGCGAGCAGTACTTC.

This clonotype was detected many times. This CDR3 is CSYDWDRRAFF. The CDR3 DNA follows: TGCAGCTACGATTGGGACAGGCGAGCTTTCTTT. V usage is TRBV29-1 and J usage is TRBJ1-1, with TRBD1 identical over 8 bases. Germline loops: CDR1 SQVTM, CDR2 ANQGSEA. CDR3 size: 11 residues. V shed 8 bases and J 10 bases; nucleotides not matched to a gene: 9.

This clonotype has ten or more counts. V and J are TRBV9 and TRBJ1-2; D remains ambiguous. There are 12 residues in the CDR3. Germline V gene data show CDR1 as SGDLS and CDR2 as YYNGEE. V lost 4 bases to trimming and J lost 0 bases, with 4 bases between them. CDR3 nucleotides: TGTGCCAGCAGCCGCTCTAACTATGGCTACACCTTC. Protein product: CASSRSNYGYTF.

This clonotype was seen repeatedly, ten times or more. This chain links TRBV10-3 with TRBJ1-2; no clear D gene. Trimming stripped 6 bases from V and 5 bases from J, with 16 bases between. The CDR3 covers 14 residues. Germline loops: CDR1 ENHRY, CDR2 SYGVKD. In DNA form, the CDR3 reads TGTGCCATCAGCCCTAGGTCAACCGCATATGGCTACACCTTC. Protein product: CAISPRSTAYGYTF.

This clonotype was observed many times. The V and J genes are TRBV27 and TRBJ1-5, with TRBD1 matching 11 bases. The CDR3 is 15 residues long. The germline V gene encodes CDR1 MNHEY and CDR2 SMNVEV (reference sequence). Trimming at V came to 4 bases and at J to 6 bases, leaving 5 bases not matched to a gene. CDR3 in amino acids: CASSSGQGAGQPQHF. DNA of the CDR3: TGTGCCAGCAGTTCCGGACAGGGGGCAGGTCAGCCCCAGCATTTT.

This clonotype was recorded at least ten times. The chain joins TRBV29-1 to TRBJ2-1; D is possibly TRBD1 (7 bases). The ends were cut back, 5 bases at V and 4 bases at J, with 15 bases in the middle. The CDR3 spans 14 residues. CDR1 is SQVTM and CDR2 is ANQGSEA in the germline V gene. CDR3 residues: CSVQLQGGYNEQFF. The CDR3 DNA reads TGCAGCGTTCAGTTGCAGGGGGGTTACAATGAGCAGTTCTTC.

The V gene is TRBV30, the J gene TRBJ1-3, with D perhaps TRBD1 (6 bases). The germline gives CDR1 GTSNPN, CDR2 SVGIG (reference sequence). The ends were cut back, 1 base at V and 0 bases at J, with 13 bases in the middle. The CDR3 is 16 amino acids. The CDR3 spells CAWSGGGGRSGNTIYF. The CDR3 coding sequence is TGTGCCTGGAGTGGGGGAGGGGGTCGCTCTGGAAACACCATATATTTT.

This clonotype came up many times. The chain employs TRBV12-3 or TRBV12-4 and TRBJ1-5, with D unclear. This CDR3 comprises 12 residues. The germline V and J ends were trimmed by 6 bases and 6 bases, with 9 bases remaining between them. CDR3 residues: CASSLLFQPQHF. In DNA form, the CDR3 reads TGTGCCAGCAGCTTGCTTTTTCAGCCCCAGCATTTT.

This clonotype was seen ten or more times. The rearrangement uses TRBV25-1 and TRBJ1-1; D ambiguous. V lost 6 bases and J 6 bases, leaving 14 bases between the germline ends. CDR1 and CDR2 from the germline V gene are MGHDK and SYGVNS. This CDR3 comprises 13 residues. Here the CDR3 DNA reads TGTGCCAGCAGCAATTTCGGTGGAGCTGAAGCTTTCTTT. It specifies CASSNFGGAEAFF.

Ten or more counts support this clonotype. This chain links TRBV7-9 with TRBJ2-3, with D possibly matching TRBD2 (6 bases). Trimming shortened V by 4 bases and J by 0 bases, and 17 bases separated the two germline ends. This CDR3 is built from 17 residues. The germline gives CDR1 SEHNR, CDR2 FQNEAQ (reference sequence). The CDR3 loop reads CASSSMALAPSTDTQYF. DNA of the CDR3: TGTGCCAGCAGCTCAATGGCCCTAGCGCCGAGCACAGATACGCAGTATTTT.

A few counts support this clonotype. The CDR3 coding sequence is TGCAGCGTTGAGGTCATGAACACTGAAGCTTTCTTT. Translated: CSVEVMNTEAFF. J is TRBJ1-1 and V is TRBV29-1; D is uncertain. This CDR3 region has 12 residues. Trimming shortened V by 3 bases and J by 0 bases, and 5 bases separated the two germline ends. From germline, CDR1 is SQVTM and CDR2 ANQGSEA.

There are many counts of this clonotype. The CDR3 coding sequence is TGCAGCGTTAAGTCCTCTGGGGCCAACGTCCTGACTTTC. It is translated as CSVKSSGANVLTF. The V and J genes are TRBV29-1 and TRBJ2-6, with D unclear. Per germline, CDR1 SQVTM and CDR2 ANQGSEA. The CDR3 length is 13 residues. Trimming left V 5 bases short and J 0 bases short, with 5 bases between.

This clonotype was observed many times. This sequence joins TRBV4-2 and TRBJ2-3, with D possibly being TRBD2 (6 bases). Germline V gives CDR1 LGHNA, CDR2 YNFKEQ. This CDR3 has 14 residues. V was shortened by 0 bases and J by 15 bases, with 19 bases between the two germline ends. CDR3 loop: CASSQDRWRGVEYF. The CDR3, as DNA: TGTGCCAGCAGCCAAGATAGATGGCGGGGTGTAGAATATTTT.

This clonotype was seen at least ten times. J is TRBJ1-3 and V is TRBV7-9; TRBD1 matches at 10 bases. Germline values: CDR1 SEHNR, CDR2 FQNEAQ (reference sequence). The CDR3 is made up of 17 amino acids. With V trimmed by 3 bases and J by 4 bases, 9 bases remained unmatched. CDR3 nucleotide sequence: TGTGCCAGCAGCTTGAGAGACAGGGGGCCCAACGGAAACACCATATATTTT. Translated: CASSLRDRGPNGNTIYF. Supplemented by reference TRBV7-9 and TRBJ1-3, the full variable domain reads DTGVSQNPRHKITKRGQNVTFRCDPISEHNRLYWYRQTLGQGPEFLTYFQNEAQLEKSRLLSDRFSAERPKGSFSTLEIQRTEQGDSAMYLCASSLRDRGPNGNTIYFGEGSWLTVV.

This clonotype was found many times. The chain couples TRBV20-1 to TRBJ2-5; D possibly matches TRBD1 or TRBD2 (5 bases each). Germline loops: CDR1 DFQATT, CDR2 SNEGSKA (reference sequence). The V end was cut by 6 bases, the J end by 1 base, with 18 bases between. This CDR3 has 15 amino acids. CDR3 in amino acids: CSAQTLGDFQETQYF. The CDR3 coding sequence is TGCAGTGCCCAGACCCTGGGGGATTTCCAAGAGACCCAGTACTTC.

Judged by abundance, this clonotype is medium-sized (0.01 to 0.1%). The chain recombines TRBV5-5 with TRBJ1-2, with D perhaps TRBD1 (5 bases). The ends were cut back, 3 bases at V and 2 bases at J, with 11 bases in the middle. The CDR3 runs 14 residues. Germline values: CDR1 SGHKS, CDR2 YYEKEE (reference sequence). For the CDR3, the DNA is TGTGCCAGCAGCTCTCCGGGGCGAAACTATGGCTACACCTTC. It yields the protein CASSSPGRNYGYTF. Full variable domain (rest looked up from reference TRBV5-5 and TRBJ1-2): DAGVTQSPTHLIKTRGQQVTLRCSPISGHKSVSWYQQVLGQGPQFIFQYYEKEERGRGNFPDRFSARQFPNYSSELNVNALLLGDSALYLCASSSPGRNYGYTFGSGTRLTVV.

This clonotype was recorded many times. This chain links TRBV20-1 with TRBJ1-4; D call uncertain. Germline values: CDR1 DFQATT, CDR2 SNEGSKA (reference sequence). V was trimmed by 6 bases and J by 7 bases, leaving 9 bases between them. CDR3 length: 11 residues. As DNA, the CDR3 is TGCAGTGCGCCTCTGGCTGAAAAACTGTTTTTT. Its protein product is CSAPLAEKLFF.